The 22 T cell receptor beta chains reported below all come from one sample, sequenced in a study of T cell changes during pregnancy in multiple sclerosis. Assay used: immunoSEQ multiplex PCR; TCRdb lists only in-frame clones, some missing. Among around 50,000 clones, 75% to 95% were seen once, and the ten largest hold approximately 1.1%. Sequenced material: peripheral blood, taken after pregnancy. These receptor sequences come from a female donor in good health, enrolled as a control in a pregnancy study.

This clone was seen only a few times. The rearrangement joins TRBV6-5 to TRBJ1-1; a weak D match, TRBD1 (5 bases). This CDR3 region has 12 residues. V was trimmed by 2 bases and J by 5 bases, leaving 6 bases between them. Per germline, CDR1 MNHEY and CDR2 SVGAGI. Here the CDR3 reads CASSYGGTEAFF. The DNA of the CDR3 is TGTGCCAGCAGTTACGGGGGGACTGAAGCTTTCTTT.

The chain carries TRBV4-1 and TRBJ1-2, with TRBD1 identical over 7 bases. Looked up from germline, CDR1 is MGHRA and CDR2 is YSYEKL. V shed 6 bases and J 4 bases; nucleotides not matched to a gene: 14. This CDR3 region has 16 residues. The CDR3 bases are TGCGCCAGCAGGAGAGGGACAGACGCTATGGGCTATGGCTACACCTTC. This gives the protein CASRRGTDAMGYGYTF.

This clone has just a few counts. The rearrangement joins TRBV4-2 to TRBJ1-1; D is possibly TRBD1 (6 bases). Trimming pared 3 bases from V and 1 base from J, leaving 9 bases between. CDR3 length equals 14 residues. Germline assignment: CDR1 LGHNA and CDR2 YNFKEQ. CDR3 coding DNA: TGTGCCAGCAGCCATGGACAGTCGAACACTGAAGCTTTCTTT. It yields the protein CASSHGQSNTEAFF.

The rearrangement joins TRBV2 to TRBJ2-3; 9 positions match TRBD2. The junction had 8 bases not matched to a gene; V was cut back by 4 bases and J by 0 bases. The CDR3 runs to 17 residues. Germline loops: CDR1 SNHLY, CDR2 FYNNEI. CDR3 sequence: CASSGLAAKPSTDTQYF. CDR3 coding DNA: TGTGCCAGCAGTGGACTAGCGGCCAAACCTAGCACAGATACGCAGTATTTT. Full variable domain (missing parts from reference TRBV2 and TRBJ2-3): EPEVTQTPSHQVTQMGQEVILRCVPISNHLYFYWYRQILGQKVEFLVSFYNNEISEKSEIFDDQFSVERPDGSNFTLKIRSTKLEDSAMYFCASSGLAAKPSTDTQYFGPGTRLTVL.

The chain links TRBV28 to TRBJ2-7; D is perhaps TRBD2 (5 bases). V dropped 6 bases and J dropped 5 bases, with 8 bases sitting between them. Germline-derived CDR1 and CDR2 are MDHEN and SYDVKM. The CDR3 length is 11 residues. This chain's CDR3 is CASSYGDEQYF. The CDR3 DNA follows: TGTGCCAGCAGCTACGGGGACGAGCAGTACTTC. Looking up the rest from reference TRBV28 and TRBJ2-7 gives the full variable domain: DVKVTQSSRYLVKRTGEKVFLECVQDMDHENMFWYRQDPGLGLRLIYFSYDVKMKEKGDIPEGYSVSREKKERFSLILESASTNQTSMYLCASSYGDEQYFGPGTRLTVT.

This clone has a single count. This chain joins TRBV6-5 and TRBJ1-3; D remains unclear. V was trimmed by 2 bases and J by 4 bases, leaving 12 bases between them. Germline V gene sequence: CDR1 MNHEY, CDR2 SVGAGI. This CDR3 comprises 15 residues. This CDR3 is CASSYDPGSGNTIYF. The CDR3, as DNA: TGTGCCAGCAGTTACGACCCCGGGAGCGGAAACACCATATATTTT.

CDR3 coding DNA: TGCGCCAGCAGCTTCGGGACAGGGTGGTACGAGCAGTACTTC. This sequence encodes CASSFGTGWYEQYF. V is TRBV5-1 and J is TRBJ2-7; 9 bases line up with TRBD1. Germline values: CDR1 SGHRS, CDR2 YFSETQ. The CDR3 contains 14 residues. J gave up 4 bases and V 2 bases, and 4 bases lay outside the gene matches.

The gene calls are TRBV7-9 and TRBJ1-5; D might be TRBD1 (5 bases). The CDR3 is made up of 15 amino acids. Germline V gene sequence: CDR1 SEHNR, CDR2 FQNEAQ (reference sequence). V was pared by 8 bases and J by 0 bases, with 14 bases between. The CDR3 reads CASAQGGDSNQPQHF. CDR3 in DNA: TGTGCCAGCGCGCAGGGCGGTGATAGCAATCAGCCCCAGCATTTT.

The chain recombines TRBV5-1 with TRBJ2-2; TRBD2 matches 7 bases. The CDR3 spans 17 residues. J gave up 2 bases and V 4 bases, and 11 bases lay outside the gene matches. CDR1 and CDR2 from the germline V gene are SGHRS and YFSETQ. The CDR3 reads CASSPRGAGANTGELFF. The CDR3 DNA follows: TGCGCCAGCAGCCCACGTGGGGCGGGAGCCAACACCGGGGAGCTGTTTTTT.

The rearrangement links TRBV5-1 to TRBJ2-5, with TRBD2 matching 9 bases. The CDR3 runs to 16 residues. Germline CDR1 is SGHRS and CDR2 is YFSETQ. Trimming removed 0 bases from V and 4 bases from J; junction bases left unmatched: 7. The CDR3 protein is CASSLVAGASRETQYF. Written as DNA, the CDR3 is TGCGCCAGCAGCTTGGTAGCGGGGGCATCGCGAGAGACCCAGTACTTC.

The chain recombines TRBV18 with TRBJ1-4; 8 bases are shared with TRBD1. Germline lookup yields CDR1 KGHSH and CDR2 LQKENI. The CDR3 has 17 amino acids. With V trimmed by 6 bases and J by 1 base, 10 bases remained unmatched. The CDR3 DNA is TGTGCCAGCTCGCGCAGAAGACAGGGGCAAACTAATGAAAAACTGTTTTTT. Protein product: CASSRRRQGQTNEKLFF.

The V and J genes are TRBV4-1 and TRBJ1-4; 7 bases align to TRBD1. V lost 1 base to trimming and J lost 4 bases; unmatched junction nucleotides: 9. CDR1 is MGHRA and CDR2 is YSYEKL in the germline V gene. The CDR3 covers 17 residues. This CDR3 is CASSQARQGPLNEKLFF. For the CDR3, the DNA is TGCGCCAGCAGCCAAGCGAGACAGGGCCCCCTTAATGAAAAACTGTTTTTT.

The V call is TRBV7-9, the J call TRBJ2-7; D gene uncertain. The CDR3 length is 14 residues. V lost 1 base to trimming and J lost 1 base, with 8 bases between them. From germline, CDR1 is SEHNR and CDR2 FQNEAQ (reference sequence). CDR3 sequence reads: CASSLGPASYEQYF. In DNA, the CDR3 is TGTGCCAGCAGCTTAGGGCCAGCGTCCTACGAGCAGTACTTC.

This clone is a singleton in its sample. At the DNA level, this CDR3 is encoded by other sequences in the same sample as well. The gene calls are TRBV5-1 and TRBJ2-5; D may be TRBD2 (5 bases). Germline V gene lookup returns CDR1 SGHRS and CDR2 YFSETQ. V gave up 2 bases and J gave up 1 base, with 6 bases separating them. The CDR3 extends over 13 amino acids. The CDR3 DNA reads TGCGCCAGCAGCTTCCGGGGCCAAGAGACCCAGTACTTC. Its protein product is CASSFRGQETQYF.

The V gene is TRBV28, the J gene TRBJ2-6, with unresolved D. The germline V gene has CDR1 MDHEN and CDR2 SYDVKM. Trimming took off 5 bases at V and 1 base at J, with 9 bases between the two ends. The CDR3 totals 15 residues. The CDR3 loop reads CASSTPFSGANVLTF. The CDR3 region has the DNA TGTGCCAGCAGTACACCGTTTTCTGGGGCCAACGTCCTGACTTTC.

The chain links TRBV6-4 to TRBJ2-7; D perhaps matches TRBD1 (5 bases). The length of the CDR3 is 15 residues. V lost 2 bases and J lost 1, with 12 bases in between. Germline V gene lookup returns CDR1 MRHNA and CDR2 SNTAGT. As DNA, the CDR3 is TGTGCCAGCAGTGACGGGGCGGACCTATCCTACGAGCAGTACTTC. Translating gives CASSDGADLSYEQYF.

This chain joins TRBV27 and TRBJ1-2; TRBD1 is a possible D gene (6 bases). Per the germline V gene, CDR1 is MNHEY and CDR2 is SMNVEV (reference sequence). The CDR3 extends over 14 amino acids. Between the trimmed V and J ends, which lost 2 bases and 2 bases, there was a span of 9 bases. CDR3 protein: CASSLKGGNYGYTF. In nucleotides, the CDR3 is TGTGCCAGCAGTTTAAAAGGGGGAAACTATGGCTACACCTTC.

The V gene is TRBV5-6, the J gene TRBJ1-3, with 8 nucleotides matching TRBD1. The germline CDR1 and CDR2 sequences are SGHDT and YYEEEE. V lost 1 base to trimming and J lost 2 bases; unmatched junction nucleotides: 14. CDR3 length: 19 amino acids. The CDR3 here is CASSLRTGRLRRTGNTIYF. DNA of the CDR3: TGTGCCAGCAGCTTGCGGACAGGGCGGCTTCGGAGGACTGGAAACACCATATATTTT.

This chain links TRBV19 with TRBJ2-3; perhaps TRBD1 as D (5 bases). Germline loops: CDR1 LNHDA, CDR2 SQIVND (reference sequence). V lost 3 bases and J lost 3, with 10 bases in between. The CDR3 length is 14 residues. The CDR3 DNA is TGTGCCAGTAGTATTACAGGAAGGACAGATACGCAGTATTTT. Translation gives CASSITGRTDTQYF.

The DNA of the CDR3 is TGTGCCAGCATTTTTCTGTTTGCAACTAATGAAAAACTGTTTTTT. This sequence encodes CASIFLFATNEKLFF. The chain uses TRBV6-1 and TRBJ1-4, with unresolved D. Deletions cut 7 bases from V and 0 bases from J, with 12 bases between. Per germline, CDR1 MNHNS and CDR2 SASEGT. The CDR3 spans 15 residues.

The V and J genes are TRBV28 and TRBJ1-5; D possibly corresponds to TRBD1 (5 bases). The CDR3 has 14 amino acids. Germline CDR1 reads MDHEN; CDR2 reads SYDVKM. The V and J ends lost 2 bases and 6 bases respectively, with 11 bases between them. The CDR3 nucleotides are TGTGCCAGCAGTTTAATCCTGGGGGGTCAGCCCCAGCATTTT. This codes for CASSLILGGQPQHF. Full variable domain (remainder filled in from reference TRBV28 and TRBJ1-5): DVKVTQSSRYLVKRTGEKVFLECVQDMDHENMFWYRQDPGLGLRLIYFSYDVKMKEKGDIPEGYSVSREKKERFSLILESASTNQTSMYLCASSLILGGQPQHFGDGTRLSIL.

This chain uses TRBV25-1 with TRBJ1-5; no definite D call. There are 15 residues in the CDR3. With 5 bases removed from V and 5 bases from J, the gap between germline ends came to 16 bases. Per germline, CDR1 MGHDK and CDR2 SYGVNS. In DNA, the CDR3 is TGTGCCAGCAGTCCGCCGGGTCCGAGAGATCAGCCCCAGCATTTT. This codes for CASSPPGPRDQPQHF.